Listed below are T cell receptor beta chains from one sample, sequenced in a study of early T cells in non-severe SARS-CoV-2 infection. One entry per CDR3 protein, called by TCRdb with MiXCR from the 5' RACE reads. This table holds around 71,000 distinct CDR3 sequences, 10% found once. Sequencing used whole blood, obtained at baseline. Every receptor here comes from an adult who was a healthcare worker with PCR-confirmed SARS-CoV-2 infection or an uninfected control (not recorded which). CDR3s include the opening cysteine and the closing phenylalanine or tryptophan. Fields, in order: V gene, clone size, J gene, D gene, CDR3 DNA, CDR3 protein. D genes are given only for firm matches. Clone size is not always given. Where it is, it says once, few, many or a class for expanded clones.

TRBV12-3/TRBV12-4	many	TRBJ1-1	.	TGTGCCAGCAGTTCCAGCTCGGGCCTATTGAACACTGAAGCTTTCTTT	CASSSSSGLLNTEAFF
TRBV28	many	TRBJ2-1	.	TGTGCCAGCAGCCCAAGGGCCCAACTGTACAATGAGCAGTTCTTC	CASSPRAQLYNEQFF
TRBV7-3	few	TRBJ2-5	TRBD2	TGTGCCAGCAGCTCGCAAGGACTAGCGGGAGAGACCCAGTACTTC	CASSSQGLAGETQYF
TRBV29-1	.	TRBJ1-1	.	TGCAGCGTTGGTGCGGGAGGGGGCACTGAAGCTTTCTTT	CSVGAGGGTEAFF
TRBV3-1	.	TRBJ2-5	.	TGTGCCAGCCAATACGGGACGGAAGAGACCCAGTACTTC	CASQYGTEETQYF
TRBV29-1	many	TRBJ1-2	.	TGCAGCGTTGGTGGAGGCGGGAACTATGGCTACACCTTC	CSVGGGGNYGYTF
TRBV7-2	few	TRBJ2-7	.	TGTGCCAGCAGCCTAGACAGGCACGAGCAGTACTTC	CASSLDRHEQYF
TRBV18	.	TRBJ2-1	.	TGTGCCAGCTCACCTATGGCTGGTTCGGATGAGCAGTTCTTC	CASSPMAGSDEQFF
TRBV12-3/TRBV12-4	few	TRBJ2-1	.	TGTGCCAGCAGCAACCCAGCACAGGGTGTGGATGAGCAGTTCTTC	CASSNPAQGVDEQFF
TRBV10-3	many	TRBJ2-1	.	TGTGCCATCAACGGGGGAACGAACAATGAGCAGTTCTTC	CAINGGTNNEQFF
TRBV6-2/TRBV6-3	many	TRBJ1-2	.	TGTGCCAGCAGTTCGGACAAGAAAGATGGCTACACCTTC	CASSSDKKDGYTF
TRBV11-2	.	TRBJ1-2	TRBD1	TGTGCCAGCAGCCGGGACAGCTTCTATGGCTACACCTTC	CASSRDSFYGYTF
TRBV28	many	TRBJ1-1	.	TGTGCCAGCAGCCCCCGGGCGCGAGGGGCTTTCTTT	CASSPRARGAFF
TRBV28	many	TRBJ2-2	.	TGTGCCAGCAGTTTATTTGGGACACCAATGAACACCGGGGAGCTGTTTTTT	CASSLFGTPMNTGELFF
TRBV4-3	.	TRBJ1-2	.	TGCGCCAGCAGCCAGGGGCTCAGTAACTATGGCTACACCTTC	CASSQGLSNYGYTF
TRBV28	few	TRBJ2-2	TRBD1	TGTGCCAGCAGGGGTACCGGGACAGGGGACGAAAACACCGGGGAGCTGTTTTTT	CASRGTGTGDENTGELFF
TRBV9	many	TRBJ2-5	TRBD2	TGTGCCAGCAGCCCCGGGACTAGCGATCAAGAGACCCAGTACTTC	CASSPGTSDQETQYF
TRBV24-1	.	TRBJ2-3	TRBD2	TGTGCCACCAGTGACCGACTAGCGGGGCAGACTAGCACAGATACGCAGTATTTT	CATSDRLAGQTSTDTQYF
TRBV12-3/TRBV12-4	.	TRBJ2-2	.	TGTGCCAGCAGTTCCCTTCAGAGGCTCGTGAACACCGGGGAGCTGTTTTTT	CASSSLQRLVNTGELFF
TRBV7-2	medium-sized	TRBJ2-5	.	TGTGCCAGCAGCCGTAGCGGACACCAAGAGACCCAGTACTTC	CASSRSGHQETQYF
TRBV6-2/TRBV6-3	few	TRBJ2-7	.	TGTGCCAGCAGCTCCCGGGGGACCGGGTACGAGCAGTACTTC	CASSSRGTGYEQYF
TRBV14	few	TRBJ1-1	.	TGTGCCAGCAGCCCGGGACCTTGGGGCACTGAAGCTTTCTTT	CASSPGPWGTEAFF
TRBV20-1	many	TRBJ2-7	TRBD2	TGCAGTGCTATGGGCGGGAGGGCCTCGTCCTACGAGCAGTACTTC	CSAMGGRASSYEQYF
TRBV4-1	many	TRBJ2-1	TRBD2	TGCGCCAGCAGCCAAGTCGGACTAGCGGGAAAACGGGCCACCTACAATGAGCAGTTCTTC	CASSQVGLAGKRATYNEQFF
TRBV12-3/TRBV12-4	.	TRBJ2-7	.	TGTGCCAGCAGTCCAAACTACGAGCAGTACTTC	CASSPNYEQYF
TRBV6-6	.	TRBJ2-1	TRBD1	TGTGCCAGCAGTTCCGACTACTTCCCGGGACAGGGGGCCACCAATGAGCAGTTCTTC	CASSSDYFPGQGATNEQFF
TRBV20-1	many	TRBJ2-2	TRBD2	TGCAGTGCTAGAACCCGTCGGGAGGGGTACGGGGAGCTGTTTTTT	CSARTRREGYGELFF
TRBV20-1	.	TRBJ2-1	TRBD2	TGCAGTGCTATCCGGACTAGCGGGAGCCCGACGCACAGTGAGCAGTTCTTC	CSAIRTSGSPTHSEQFF
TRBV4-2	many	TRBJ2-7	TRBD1	TGTGCCAGCAGCCTAACCCTCTCCGGGACAGCCTCCTACGAGCAGTACTTC	CASSLTLSGTASYEQYF
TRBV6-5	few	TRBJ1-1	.	TGTGCCAGCAGTTACGGGGGCCTAGGTGGTGGCACTGAAGCTTTCTTT	CASSYGGLGGGTEAFF
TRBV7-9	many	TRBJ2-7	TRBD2	TGTGCCAGCACCCTGAGCGGGAGGGACTACGAGCAGTACTTC	CASTLSGRDYEQYF
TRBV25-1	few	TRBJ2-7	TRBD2	TGTGCCAGCAGTGACGCCGCGCTAGCGGGAGCCACCGAGCAGTACTTC	CASSDAALAGATEQYF
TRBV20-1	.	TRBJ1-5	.	TGCAGTGCTAGAGAGGCACAGTGGGGCAATCAGCCCCAGCATTTT	CSAREAQWGNQPQHF
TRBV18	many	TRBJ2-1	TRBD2	TGTGCCAGCTCACCCACTAGCGGGAGTCGGTCCTACAATGAGCAGTTCTTC	CASSPTSGSRSYNEQFF
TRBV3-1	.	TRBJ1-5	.	TGTGCCAGCAATGGTAGCAATCAGCCCCAGCATTTT	CASNGSNQPQHF
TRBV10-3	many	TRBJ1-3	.	TGTGCCATCAGTGAGTCGGCCGTAAAGGGCTCTGGAAACACCATATATTTT	CAISESAVKGSGNTIYF
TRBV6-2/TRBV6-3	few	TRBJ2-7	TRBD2	TGTGCCAGCAGAGACTATAGGACTAGCGGCACCTACGAGCAGTACTTC	CASRDYRTSGTYEQYF
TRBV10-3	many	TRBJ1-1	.	TGTGCCATCAGTGTTGGCACTGAAGCTTTCTTT	CAISVGTEAFF
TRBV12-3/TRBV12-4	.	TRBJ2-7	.	TGTGCCAGCAGTTCCGGGGGGCTCACCTACGAGCAGTACTTC	CASSSGGLTYEQYF
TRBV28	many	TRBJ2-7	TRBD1	TGTGCCTGGGGCCGGGACAGCGAGCAGTACTTC	CAWGRDSEQYF
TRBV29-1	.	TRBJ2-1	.	TGCAGCGTTGGCCGGGGGAGCAATGAGCAGTTCTTC	CSVGRGSNEQFF
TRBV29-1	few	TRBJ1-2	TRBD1	TGCAGCGGGGCGACAGGGGCCAACTATGGCTACACCTTC	CSGATGANYGYTF
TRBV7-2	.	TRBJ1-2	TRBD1	TGTGCCAGCAGCTTAGCAGGGACAGGCACCCTCAGTGGCTACACCTTC	CASSLAGTGTLSGYTF
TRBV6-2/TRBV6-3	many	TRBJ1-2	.	TGTGCCAGCAGTTACAGGTCCTATGGCTACACCTTC	CASSYRSYGYTF
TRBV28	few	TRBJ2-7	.	TGTGCCAGCAGCTCCGGGACACCTTTCTACGAGCAGTACTTC	CASSSGTPFYEQYF
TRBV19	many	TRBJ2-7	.	TGTGCCAGTGACCCCGGAACTACCGAGTCCTACGAGCAGTACTTC	CASDPGTTESYEQYF
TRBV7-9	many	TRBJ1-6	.	TGTGCCAGCAGCACCGGACCCGAAGTGGGGCCCCTCCACTTT	CASSTGPEVGPLHF
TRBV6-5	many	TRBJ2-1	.	TGTGCCAGCAGTAGTATAAACACCTACAATGAGCAGTTCTTC	CASSSINTYNEQFF
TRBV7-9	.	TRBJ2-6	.	TGTGCCAGCAGCTTAATAGGGGCCAACGTCCTGACTTTC	CASSLIGANVLTF
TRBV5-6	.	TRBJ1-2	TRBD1	TGTGCCAGCACCAACCGGGACAGGGGGCCTTTCTATGGCTACACCTTC	CASTNRDRGPFYGYTF
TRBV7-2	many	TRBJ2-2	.	TGTGCCAGCAGCTTAAGGGGACAGAACACCGGGGAGCTGTTTTTT	CASSLRGQNTGELFF
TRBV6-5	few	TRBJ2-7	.	TGTGCCAGCAGTCCGGGTCTCTACGAGCAGTACTTC	CASSPGLYEQYF
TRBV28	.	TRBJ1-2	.	TGTGCCAGCAGTCTCAAACCGTCAGGGATACTTGGCTACACCTTC	CASSLKPSGILGYTF
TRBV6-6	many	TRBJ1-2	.	TGTGCCAGCAGTTACTCGAACAGAGATGATGGCTACACCTTC	CASSYSNRDDGYTF
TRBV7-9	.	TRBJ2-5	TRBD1	TGTGCCAGCAGCCCAGGGACAGGGGGCGTCGAGACCCAGTACTTC	CASSPGTGGVETQYF
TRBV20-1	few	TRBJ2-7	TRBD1	TGCAGTGCCCAGTCCCGGGACAGAGTCTACGAGCAGTACTTC	CSAQSRDRVYEQYF
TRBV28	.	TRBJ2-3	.	TGTGCCAGCAGTTTATCCACCTGGCAGGGGACCCAGACCACAGATACGCAGTATTTT	CASSLSTWQGTQTTDTQYF
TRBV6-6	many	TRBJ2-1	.	TGTGCCAGCGCAAAAAAGAGCTCCTACAATGAGCAGTTCTTC	CASAKKSSYNEQFF
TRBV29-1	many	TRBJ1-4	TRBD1	TGCAGCGTTGGAACAGGGGATGGTGAAAAACTGTTTTTT	CSVGTGDGEKLFF
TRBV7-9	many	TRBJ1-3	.	TGTGCCAGCAGCCGCTCTGGAAACACCATATATTTT	CASSRSGNTIYF